This entry features one TCR beta chain sequence. Documented treatment: some 20 received Ad26.COV2.S at low or high dose, single or two shots; a few received placebo; per-sample allocation not given. Samples analyzed were those drawn on day 63 after the first vaccine or placebo injection. Donor was an adult aged 18-55 years in Boston. Method: immunoSEQ multiplex PCR; TCRdb's copy keeps in-frame clones and lacks some. The sample records some 450,000 clones, around 90% being singletons. This record belongs to a study of Ad26.COV2.S vaccination and SARS-CoV-2 variants. Turning to the study itself: In the study, Ad26.COV2.S was injected intramuscularly once, or twice 56 days apart.

J lost 4 bases, V lost 3 bases, and 10 bases had no gene match. The CDR3 is 17 residues long. The V gene's germline CDR1 is KGHSH and CDR2 LQKENI. The source is a person between 18 and 65 years old who received the Ad26.COV2.S COVID-19 vaccine or a placebo. J is TRBJ2-2 and V is TRBV18; TRBD2 matches at 8 bases. The input for sequencing was peripheral blood, taken in a trial of Ad26.COV2.S vaccine versus placebo. The CDR3 nucleotides are TGTGCCAGCTCACCGACATGGACTAGCCCGGGCACCGGGGAGCTGTTTTTT. Translated, it gives CASSPTWTSPGTGELFF.